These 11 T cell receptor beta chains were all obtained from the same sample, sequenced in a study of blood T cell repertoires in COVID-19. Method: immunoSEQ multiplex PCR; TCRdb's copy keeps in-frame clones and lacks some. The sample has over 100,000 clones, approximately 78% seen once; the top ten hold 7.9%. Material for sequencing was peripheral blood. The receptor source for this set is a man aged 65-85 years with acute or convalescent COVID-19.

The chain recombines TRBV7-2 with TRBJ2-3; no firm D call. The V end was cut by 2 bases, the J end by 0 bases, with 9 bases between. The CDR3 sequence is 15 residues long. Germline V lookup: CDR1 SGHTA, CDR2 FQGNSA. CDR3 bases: TGTGCCAGCAGCTTATTCCGCGGTAGCACAGATACGCAGTATTTT. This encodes CASSLFRGSTDTQYF.

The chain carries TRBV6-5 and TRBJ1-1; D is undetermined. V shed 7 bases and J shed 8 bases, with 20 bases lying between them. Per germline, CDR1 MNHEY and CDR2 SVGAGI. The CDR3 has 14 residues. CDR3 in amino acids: CASTRSRSSIEAFF. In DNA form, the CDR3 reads TGTGCCAGCACCCGTTCAAGGAGCTCAATAGAAGCTTTCTTT.

CDR3 DNA sequence: TGCGCCAGCAGCTTGGGCGGGATCGCAGATACGCAGTATTTT. Amino acid sequence: CASSLGGIADTQYF. This sequence joins TRBV5-1 and TRBJ2-3, with D maybe TRBD2 (6 bases). Trimming pared 0 bases from V and 4 bases from J, leaving 9 bases between. CDR1 and CDR2 (germline): SGHRS, YFSETQ. The CDR3 length is 14 residues. The variable domain in full, with the rest retrieved from reference TRBV5-1 and TRBJ2-3, is KAGVTQTPRYLIKTRGQQVTLSCSPISGHRSVSWYQQTPGQGLQFLFEYFSETQRNKGNFPGRFSGRQFSNSRSEMNVSTLELGDSALYLCASSLGGIADTQYFGPGTRLTVL.

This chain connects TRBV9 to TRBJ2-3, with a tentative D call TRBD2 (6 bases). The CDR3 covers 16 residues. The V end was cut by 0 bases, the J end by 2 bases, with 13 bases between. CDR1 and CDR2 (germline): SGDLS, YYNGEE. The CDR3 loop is CASSVGGGITTDTQYF. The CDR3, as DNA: TGTGCCAGCAGCGTAGGAGGCGGGATTACCACAGATACGCAGTATTTT.

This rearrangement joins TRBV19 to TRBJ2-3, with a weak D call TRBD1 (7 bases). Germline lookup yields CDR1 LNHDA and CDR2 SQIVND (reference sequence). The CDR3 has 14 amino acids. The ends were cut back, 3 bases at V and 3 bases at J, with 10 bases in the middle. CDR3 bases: TGTGCCAGTAGTATGGCGGGACAGACAGATACGCAGTATTTT. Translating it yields CASSMAGQTDTQYF.

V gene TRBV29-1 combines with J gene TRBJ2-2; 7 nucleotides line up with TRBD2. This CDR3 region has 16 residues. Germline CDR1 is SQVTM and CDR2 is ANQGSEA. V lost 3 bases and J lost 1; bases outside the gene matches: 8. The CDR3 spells CSVEFWGEGNTGELFF. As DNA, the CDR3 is TGCAGCGTTGAGTTTTGGGGGGAGGGGAACACCGGGGAGCTGTTTTTT.

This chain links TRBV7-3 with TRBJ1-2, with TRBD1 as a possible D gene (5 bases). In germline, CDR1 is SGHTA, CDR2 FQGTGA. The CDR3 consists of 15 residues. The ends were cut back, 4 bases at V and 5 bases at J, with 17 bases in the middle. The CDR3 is CASSSPGRGEYGYTF. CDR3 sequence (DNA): TGTGCCAGCAGCTCCCCGGGTCGGGGGGAGTATGGCTACACCTTC.

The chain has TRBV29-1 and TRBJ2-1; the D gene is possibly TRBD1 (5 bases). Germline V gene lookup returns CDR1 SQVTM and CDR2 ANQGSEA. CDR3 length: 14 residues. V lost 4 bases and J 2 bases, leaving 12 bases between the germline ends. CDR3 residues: CSVAGRVAYNEQFF. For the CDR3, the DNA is TGCAGCGTTGCAGGCAGGGTCGCCTACAATGAGCAGTTCTTC.

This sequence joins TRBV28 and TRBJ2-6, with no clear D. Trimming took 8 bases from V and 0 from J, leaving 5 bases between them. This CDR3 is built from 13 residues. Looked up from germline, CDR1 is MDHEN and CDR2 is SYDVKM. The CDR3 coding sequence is TGTGCCAGCCTACCCTCTGGGGCCAACGTCCTGACTTTC. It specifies CASLPSGANVLTF. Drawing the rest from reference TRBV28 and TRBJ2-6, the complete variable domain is DVKVTQSSRYLVKRTGEKVFLECVQDMDHENMFWYRQDPGLGLRLIYFSYDVKMKEKGDIPEGYSVSREKKERFSLILESASTNQTSMYLCASLPSGANVLTFGAGSRLTVL.

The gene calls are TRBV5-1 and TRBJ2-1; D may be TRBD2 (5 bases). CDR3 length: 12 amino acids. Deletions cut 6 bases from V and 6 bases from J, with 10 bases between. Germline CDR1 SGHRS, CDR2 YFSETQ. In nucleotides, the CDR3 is TGCGCCAGCACTTCGGACTTCAATGAGCAGTTCTTC. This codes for CASTSDFNEQFF.

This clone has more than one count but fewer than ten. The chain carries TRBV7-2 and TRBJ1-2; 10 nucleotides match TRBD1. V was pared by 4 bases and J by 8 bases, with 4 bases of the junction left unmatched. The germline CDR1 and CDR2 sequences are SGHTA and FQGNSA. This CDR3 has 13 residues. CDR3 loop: CASSSRQGAGYTF. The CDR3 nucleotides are TGTGCCAGCAGCTCTAGACAGGGGGCGGGCTACACCTTC.